These 32 T cell receptor beta chains were all obtained from the same sample, sequenced in a study of blood T cell repertoires in COVID-19. Profiled with immunoSEQ multiplex PCR; TCRdb holds only in-frame clones, not every one. This repertoire shows fewer than 200,000 clones, 84% found once; its top ten account for under 8.5%. Material: peripheral blood. The receptor set was obtained from a man aged 35 to 55 who had recovered from COVID-19.

The chain has TRBV18 and TRBJ2-5; D uncertain. V shed 1 base and J shed 4 bases, with 10 bases lying between them. CDR3 length: 14 residues. Germline assignment: CDR1 KGHSH and CDR2 LQKENI. In DNA, the CDR3 is TGTGCCAGCTCACCACTAGATAACTCAGAGACCCAGTACTTC. Protein sequence: CASSPLDNSETQYF. Combining the CDR3 with reference TRBV18 and TRBJ2-5 gives the whole variable domain NAGVMQNPRHLVRRRGQEARLRCSPMKGHSHVYWYRQLPEEGLKFMVYLQKENIIDESGMPKERFSAEFPKEGPSILRIQQVVRGDSAAYFCASSPLDNSETQYFGPGTRLLVL.

The CDR3 DNA is TGTGCCAGCAGCGACCGGGAGCGGAGCACAGATACGCAGTATTTT. Translation gives CASSDRERSTDTQYF. The chain is built from TRBV9 and TRBJ2-3; perhaps TRBD2 as D (6 bases). This CDR3 is built from 15 residues. The germline CDR1 and CDR2 sequences are SGDLS and YYNGEE. V lost 3 bases, J lost 0 bases, and 11 bases lay in between.

The chain has TRBV6-6 and TRBJ1-5; D ambiguous. CDR1 is MNHNY, CDR2 SVGAGI, per germline (reference sequence). Trimming removed 5 bases from V and 2 bases from J, with 7 bases in between. This CDR3 is 13 amino acids long. CDR3 protein: CASSPLGNQPQHF. In DNA, the CDR3 is TGTGCCAGCAGTCCACTAGGCAATCAGCCCCAGCATTTT.

The chain carries TRBV19 and TRBJ1-4, with 9 nucleotides matching TRBD1. CDR3 length: 15 residues. The V gene's germline CDR1 is LNHDA and CDR2 SQIVND (reference sequence). V trimming: 4 bases; J trimming: 8 bases; junction bases outside the gene matches: 8. The CDR3 loop reads CASSTPQGAIEKLFF. The CDR3 region has the DNA TGTGCCAGTAGTACCCCACAGGGGGCGATCGAAAAACTGTTTTTT. Complete variable domain (other parts from reference TRBV19 and TRBJ1-4): DGGITQSPKYLFRKEGQNVTLSCEQNLNHDAMYWYRQDPGQGLRLIYYSQIVNDFQKGDIAEGYSVSREKKESFPLTVTSAQKNPTAFYLCASSTPQGAIEKLFFGSGTQLSVL.

CDR3 nucleotide sequence: TGTGCCAGCTCGGGCAGGGGCACAGATACGCAGTATTTT. Translating it yields CASSGRGTDTQYF. V gene TRBV5-6 combines with J gene TRBJ2-3, with D possibly matching TRBD1 (5 bases). CDR1 is SGHDT and CDR2 is YYEEEE in the germline V gene. The CDR3 is 13 residues long. V was trimmed by 7 bases and J by 1 base, leaving 10 bases between them.

This sequence joins TRBV5-1 and TRBJ2-7, with D possibly TRBD1 on 7 matching bases. Trimming pared 3 bases from V and 0 bases from J, leaving 16 bases between. The germline CDR1 and CDR2 sequences are SGHRS and YFSETQ. The CDR3 has 16 residues. CDR3 sequence (DNA): TGCGCCAGCAGCTCATCAGGGGGGCGCGGCTCCTACGAGCAGTACTTC. Protein sequence: CASSSSGGRGSYEQYF.

This clone was detected a few times. The chain uses TRBV30 and TRBJ2-7, with a possible D match to TRBD2 (6 bases). Germline CDR1 GTSNPN, CDR2 SVGIG (reference sequence). This CDR3 contains 13 residues. Between the trimmed V and J ends, which lost 1 base and 5 bases, there was a span of 12 bases. The CDR3 nucleotides are TGTGCCTGGAGTGAAGGAGGGAACCACGAGCAGTACTTC. It translates to CAWSEGGNHEQYF.

CDR3 nucleotide sequence: TGTGCCAGCAGCCAAGATGGGACAGCGAATGAAAAACTGTTTTTT. It yields the protein CASSQDGTANEKLFF. The chain employs TRBV4-2 and TRBJ1-4; 7 bases are shared with TRBD1. The CDR3 totals 15 residues. The V and J ends lost 0 bases and 5 bases, in that order; junction bases with no gene match: 3. Germline CDR1 reads LGHNA; CDR2 reads YNFKEQ.

The chain carries TRBV15 and TRBJ2-5, with a weak D call TRBD1 (5 bases). Germline loops: CDR1 LNHNV, CDR2 YYDKDF (reference sequence). V lost 0 bases and J lost 4, with 12 bases in between. This CDR3 contains 15 residues. The chain's CDR3 is CATSRDPQGIETQYF. CDR3 DNA sequence: TGTGCCACCAGCAGAGATCCTCAGGGAATAGAGACCCAGTACTTC.

This chain joins TRBV30 and TRBJ1-5, with 7 bases fitting TRBD1. Germline V gives CDR1 GTSNPN, CDR2 SVGIG (reference sequence). The CDR3 loop spans 14 amino acids. V dropped 3 bases and J dropped 7; count of bases not matched to a gene: 9. This chain's CDR3 is CAWRGTEGSQPQHF. CDR3 bases: TGTGCCTGGAGAGGGACAGAGGGGTCCCAGCCCCAGCATTTT. Full variable domain (remainder filled in from reference TRBV30 and TRBJ1-5): SQTIHQWPATLVQPVGSPLSLECTVEGTSNPNLYWYRQAAGRGLQLLFYSVGIGQISSEVPQNLSASRPQDRQFILSSKKLLLSDSGFYLCAWRGTEGSQPQHFGDGTRLSIL.

The rearrangement links TRBV9 to TRBJ2-3; the D is unclear. The CDR3 contains 15 residues. The germline V gene has CDR1 SGDLS and CDR2 YYNGEE. Between the trimmed V and J ends, which lost 0 bases and 2 bases, there was a span of 10 bases. CDR3 loop: CASSVAGTTTDTQYF. For the CDR3, the DNA is TGTGCCAGCAGCGTAGCTGGTACTACCACAGATACGCAGTATTTT.

Written as DNA, the CDR3 is TGTGCCAGCGCGGGACAGGTCGGCTATGGCTACACCTTC. Protein sequence: CASAGQVGYGYTF. This chain joins TRBV27 and TRBJ1-2, with 8 nucleotides matching TRBD1. The ends lost 8 bases at V and 4 bases at J; junction bases unmatched: 6. The germline CDR1 and CDR2 sequences are MNHEY and SMNVEV (reference sequence). This CDR3 contains 13 residues.

The chain combines TRBV18 with TRBJ2-5; a weak D match, TRBD1 (5 bases). The CDR3 length is 13 residues. CDR1 is KGHSH and CDR2 is LQKENI in the germline V gene. Trimming pared 3 bases from V and 5 bases from J, leaving 10 bases between. CDR3 sequence: CASSPGPRETQYF. CDR3 sequence (DNA): TGTGCCAGCTCACCGGGGCCCCGGGAGACCCAGTACTTC.

The table lists this clone with a count of one. The genes are TRBV5-4 and TRBJ2-1, with a weak D call TRBD1 (5 bases). This CDR3 has 14 amino acids. CDR1 is SGHNT, CDR2 YYREEE, per germline (reference sequence). V was trimmed by 2 bases and J by 4 bases, leaving 10 bases between them. CDR3 sequence: CASSFGQGYNEQFF. The CDR3 DNA reads TGTGCCAGCAGCTTCGGCCAGGGATACAATGAGCAGTTCTTC. Full variable domain (missing parts from reference TRBV5-4 and TRBJ2-1): ETGVTQSPTHLIKTRGQQVTLRCSSQSGHNTVSWYQQALGQGPQFIFQYYREEENGRGNFPPRFSGLQFPNYSSELNVNALELDDSALYLCASSFGQGYNEQFFGPGTRLTVL.

The chain carries TRBV19 and TRBJ1-1; 8 bases align to TRBD1. Germline CDR1 LNHDA, CDR2 SQIVND (reference sequence). Trimming cost V 6 bases and J 4 bases; bases outside gene matches: 4. This CDR3 contains 13 residues. The CDR3 loop is CASRRTGSTEAFF. CDR3 in DNA: TGTGCCAGTAGACGGACAGGGTCCACTGAAGCTTTCTTT. The variable domain in full, with the rest retrieved from reference TRBV19 and TRBJ1-1, is DGGITQSPKYLFRKEGQNVTLSCEQNLNHDAMYWYRQDPGQGLRLIYYSQIVNDFQKGDIAEGYSVSREKKESFPLTVTSAQKNPTAFYLCASRRTGSTEAFFGQGTRLTVV.

This sequence joins TRBV6-1 and TRBJ1-4; D call uncertain. Germline lookup yields CDR1 MNHNS and CDR2 SASEGT. The V end lost 1 base, the J end lost 8 bases, and 11 bases lay between the germline ends. CDR3 length: 14 residues. The CDR3 DNA reads TGTGCCAGCAGTGAAGGGAATGTGAGGGAAAAACTGTTTTTT. It translates to CASSEGNVREKLFF.

For the CDR3, the DNA is TGTGCCAGTAGTCTCTTCCGGGGAGCGTACAATCAGCCCCAGCATTTT. This sequence encodes CASSLFRGAYNQPQHF. The rearrangement links TRBV19 to TRBJ1-5; D not certain. Trimming pared 5 bases from V and 3 bases from J, leaving 17 bases between. Germline CDR1 and CDR2: LNHDA and SQIVND (reference sequence). The CDR3 covers 16 residues.

The chain has TRBV14 and TRBJ2-2; unclear D gene. V was cut by 2 bases and J by 2 bases, with 9 bases left in between. CDR3 size: 15 residues. CDR1 is SGHDN, CDR2 FVKESK, per germline. The CDR3 region has the DNA TGTGCCAGCAGCCAACAGGCTATTAACACCGGGGAGCTGTTTTTT. Protein sequence: CASSQQAINTGELFF.

This clone was seen more than once but under ten times. The V call is TRBV9, the J call TRBJ2-5; tentative D call: TRBD1 (5 bases). V was shortened by 2 bases and J by 2 bases, with 10 bases between the two germline ends. From germline, CDR1 is SGDLS and CDR2 YYNGEE. The CDR3 loop spans 14 amino acids. The CDR3 loop is CASSVGATQETQYF. Here the CDR3 DNA reads TGTGCCAGCAGCGTTGGGGCTACTCAAGAGACCCAGTACTTC. Full variable domain (rest looked up from reference TRBV9 and TRBJ2-5): DSGVTQTPKHLITATGQRVTLRCSPRSGDLSVYWYQQSLDQGLQFLIQYYNGEERAKGNILERFSAQQFPDLHSELNLSSLELGDSALYFCASSVGATQETQYFGPGTRLLVL.

The chain is built from TRBV5-6 and TRBJ2-7; the D gene is possibly TRBD1 (5 bases). Per germline, CDR1 SGHDT and CDR2 YYEEEE. The V end lost 1 base, the J end lost 0 bases, and 11 bases lay between the germline ends. The CDR3 covers 15 residues. This CDR3 reads CASSLPDTASYEQYF. The CDR3 DNA sequence: TGTGCCAGCAGCTTGCCGGACACGGCCTCCTACGAGCAGTACTTC.

The rearrangement joins TRBV19 to TRBJ1-4; 8 bases agree with TRBD1. V lost 5 bases to trimming and J lost 14 bases; unmatched junction nucleotides: 10. The CDR3 spans 13 residues. Germline V lookup: CDR1 LNHDA, CDR2 SQIVND (reference sequence). CDR3 amino acids: CASSVTGGLGLFF. CDR3 sequence (DNA): TGTGCCAGTAGTGTCACAGGGGGTCTAGGGCTGTTTTTT.

A few counts support this clone. This chain links TRBV15 with TRBJ2-5, with D possibly TRBD2 on 5 matching bases. There are 14 residues in the CDR3. Trimming took off 0 bases at V and 1 base at J, with 6 bases between the two ends. CDR1 and CDR2 (germline): LNHNV, YYDKDF (reference sequence). This chain's CDR3 is CATSRDRGQETQYF. Here the CDR3 DNA reads TGTGCCACCAGCAGAGACCGGGGCCAAGAGACCCAGTACTTC.

The chain joins TRBV6-5 to TRBJ2-7, with TRBD1 matching 7 bases. V lost 2 bases and J lost 10; bases outside the gene matches: 8. The CDR3 spans 13 residues. Germline V gene data show CDR1 as MNHEY and CDR2 as SVGAGI. CDR3 sequence reads: CASSYGNRGFQYF. Here the CDR3 DNA reads TGTGCCAGCAGTTACGGGAACAGGGGTTTCCAGTACTTC.

This clone has just a few counts. This chain connects TRBV10-2 to TRBJ1-5; TRBD1 aligns across 10 bases. In germline, CDR1 is WSHSY, CDR2 SAAADI. Losses at the gene ends were 2 bases for V and 3 bases for J; bases not matched to a gene: 4. The CDR3 has 16 residues. The CDR3 here is CASSEGDRGYNQPQHF. CDR3 nucleotide sequence: TGCGCCAGCAGTGAGGGGGACAGGGGCTACAATCAGCCCCAGCATTTT.

This sequence joins TRBV19 and TRBJ2-3; no clear D. In germline, CDR1 is LNHDA, CDR2 SQIVND (reference sequence). The V end was cut by 5 bases, the J end by 0 bases, with 12 bases between. CDR3 length equals 15 residues. CDR3 sequence (DNA): TGTGCCAGTAGTGGGCTTACCGCGAGCACAGATACGCAGTATTTT. Translation gives CASSGLTASTDTQYF.

The rearrangement links TRBV6-1 to TRBJ2-7; D might be TRBD2 (5 bases). The CDR3 contains 13 residues. With 2 bases removed from V and 6 bases from J, the gap between germline ends came to 11 bases. CDR1 and CDR2 (germline): MNHNS, SASEGT. CDR3 coding DNA: TGTGCCAGCAGTGAATTCTCGGGATCCGAGCAGTACTTC. This gives the protein CASSEFSGSEQYF.

The chain joins TRBV24-1 to TRBJ1-5; D might be TRBD1 (6 bases). From germline, CDR1 is KGHDR and CDR2 SFDVKD. V was trimmed by 3 bases and J by 6 bases, leaving 11 bases between them. The length of the CDR3 is 14 residues. The DNA of the CDR3 is TGTGCCACCAGTGATGTGGGGGCAAGTCAGCCCCAGCATTTT. It translates to CATSDVGASQPQHF.

The chain is built from TRBV3-1 (or the pseudogene TRBV3-2) and TRBJ1-1, with D possibly TRBD1 on 5 matching bases. The CDR3 extends over 15 amino acids. CDR1 and CDR2 (germline): LGHDT, YNNKEL (reference sequence). The V end was cut by 4 bases, the J end by 3 bases, with 15 bases between. The CDR3, as DNA: TGTGCCAGCAGCCCGTGGGGGGGAGGCGACACTGAAGCTTTCTTT. Translated: CASSPWGGGDTEAFF.

This clone turned up a few times. V is TRBV9 and J is TRBJ1-1; D unclear. This CDR3 is built from 14 residues. Deletions cut 3 bases from V and 0 bases from J, with 9 bases between. Germline V lookup: CDR1 SGDLS, CDR2 YYNGEE. In DNA, the CDR3 is TGTGCCAGCAGCGCCCTCACTATGAACACTGAAGCTTTCTTT. This gives the protein CASSALTMNTEAFF.

The V and J genes are TRBV9 and TRBJ2-1; weak D call: TRBD1 (6 bases). Germline assignment: CDR1 SGDLS and CDR2 YYNGEE. The CDR3 contains 13 residues. Trimming took off 3 bases at V and 6 bases at J, with 10 bases between the two ends. The CDR3 loop is CASSERGFNEQFF. The CDR3, as DNA: TGTGCCAGCAGCGAAAGGGGGTTCAATGAGCAGTTCTTC.

This clone was picked up a small number of times. The chain employs TRBV6-2 or TRBV6-3 and TRBJ2-7; 7 bases are shared with TRBD2. V was clipped by 6 bases and J by 1 base; unmatched bases: 9. From germline, CDR1 is MNHEY and CDR2 SVGEGT. The CDR3 spans 15 residues. The CDR3 DNA follows: TGTGCCAGCAGCGCCTCCGCTAGCGGTTCCTACGAGCAGTACTTC. This codes for CASSASASGSYEQYF.

The chain uses TRBV30 and TRBJ2-3; D remains ambiguous. The CDR3 is made up of 13 amino acids. V dropped 3 bases and J dropped 1 base, with 8 bases sitting between them. Germline V gene data show CDR1 as GTSNPN and CDR2 as SVGIG (reference sequence). CDR3 coding DNA: TGTGCCTGGAGGGAGTTGGGCACAGATACGCAGTATTTT. This gives the protein CAWRELGTDTQYF.